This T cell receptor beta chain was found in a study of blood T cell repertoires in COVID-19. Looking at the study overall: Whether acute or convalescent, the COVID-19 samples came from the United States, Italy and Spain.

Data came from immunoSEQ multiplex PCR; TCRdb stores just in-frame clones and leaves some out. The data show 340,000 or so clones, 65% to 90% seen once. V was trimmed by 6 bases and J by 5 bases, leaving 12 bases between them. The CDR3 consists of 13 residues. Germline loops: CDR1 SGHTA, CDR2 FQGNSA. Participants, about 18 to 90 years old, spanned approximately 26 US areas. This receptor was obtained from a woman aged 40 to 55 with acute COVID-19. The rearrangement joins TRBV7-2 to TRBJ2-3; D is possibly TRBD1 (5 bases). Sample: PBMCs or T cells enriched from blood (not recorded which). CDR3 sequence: CASRLGPRDTQYF. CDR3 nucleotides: TGTGCCAGCAGGTTGGGGCCTAGAGATACGCAGTATTTT.